This T cell receptor (beta chain) was sequenced during a study of shared clonotypes between healthy human individuals. Germline lookup yields CDR1 SGHRS and CDR2 YFSETQ. The CDR3 runs 15 residues. Trimming at V came to 3 bases and at J to 8 bases, leaving 6 bases not matched to a gene. Sequencing used immunoSEQ multiplex PCR; TCRdb keeps in-frame clones, though not all of them. The top ten clones hold 0.1% to 0.15% of a sample with more than 2 million clones, 95% of them seen once. The rearrangement uses TRBV5-1 and TRBJ2-1, with 12 bases lining up with TRBD2. This TCR was recovered from a man in his late teens or twenties in good health. Material for sequencing was naive CD4+ T cells sorted from blood. The subset is: CD45RA+ positively selected. The CDR3 DNA follows: TGCGCCAGCAGCTCTCGGACTAGCGGGACGGATGAGCAGTTCTTC. Translating gives CASSSRTSGTDEQFF.